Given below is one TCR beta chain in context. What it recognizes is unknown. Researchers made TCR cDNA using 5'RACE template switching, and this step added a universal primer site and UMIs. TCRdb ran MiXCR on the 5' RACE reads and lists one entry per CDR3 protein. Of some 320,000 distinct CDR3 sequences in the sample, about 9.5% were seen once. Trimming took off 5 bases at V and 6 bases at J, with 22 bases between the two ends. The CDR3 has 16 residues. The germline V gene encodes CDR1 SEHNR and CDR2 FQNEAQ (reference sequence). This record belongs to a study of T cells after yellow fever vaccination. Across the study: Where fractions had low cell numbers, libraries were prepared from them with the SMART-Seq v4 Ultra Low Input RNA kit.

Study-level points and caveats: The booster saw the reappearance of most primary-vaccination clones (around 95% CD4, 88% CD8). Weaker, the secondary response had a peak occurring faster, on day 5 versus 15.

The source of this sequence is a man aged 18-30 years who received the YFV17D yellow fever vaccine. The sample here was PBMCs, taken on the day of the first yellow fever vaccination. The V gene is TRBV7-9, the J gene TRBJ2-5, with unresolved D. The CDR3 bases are TGTGCCAGCAGCAGGAGCCCCACTGGTGGGTGGCAGACCCAGTACTTC. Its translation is CASSRSPTGGWQTQYF.